The 21 T cell receptor beta chains listed next were all sequenced from one sample in a study of shared clonotypes between healthy human individuals. TCRdb's copy holds only in-frame clones and misses some; the assay was immunoSEQ multiplex PCR. There are roughly 2 million clones in the sample; about 94% occur only once, and approximately 0.13% lies in the top ten. Sequencing used naive CD4+ T cells sorted from blood. Subset denoted: CD45RA+ positively selected. The receptors were gathered from a man younger than 35 in good health.

This clone was counted once. The CDR3 reads CAWRVNEQFF. The CDR3 DNA is TGTGCCTGGAGGGTCAATGAGCAGTTCTTC. J is TRBJ2-1 and V is TRBV30; D unresolved. V dropped 3 bases and J dropped 6 bases, with 3 bases sitting between them. Germline values: CDR1 GTSNPN, CDR2 SVGIG (reference sequence). The CDR3 contains 10 residues.

A remark on this clone: The sample has other DNA sequences that encode this CDR3 too. CDR3 DNA: TGTGCCAGCTCACCACCGGTGGGGTACGAGCAGTACTTC. Amino acids: CASSPPVGYEQYF. This chain uses TRBV18 with TRBJ2-7; D not resolved. CDR1 and CDR2 (germline): KGHSH, LQKENI. The CDR3 runs 13 residues. Trimming took off 0 bases at V and 4 bases at J, with 7 bases between the two ends.

The chain has TRBV6-1 and TRBJ1-1; perhaps TRBD1 as D (5 bases). V dropped 4 bases and J dropped 4 bases, with 16 bases sitting between them. Germline loops: CDR1 MNHNS, CDR2 SASEGT. The CDR3 length is 15 residues. The CDR3, as DNA: TGTGCCAGCAGTGCAAGTAATATGCAGGGCACTGAAGCTTTCTTT. Its protein is CASSASNMQGTEAFF.

J is TRBJ2-5 and V is TRBV19, with a weak D call TRBD2 (7 bases). Trimming took 5 bases from V and 3 from J, leaving 19 bases between them. Germline CDR1 LNHDA, CDR2 SQIVND (reference sequence). The CDR3 runs 16 residues. This chain's CDR3 is CASSPLSLGGEETQYF. CDR3 nucleotide sequence: TGTGCCAGTAGTCCCCTCTCCCTAGGGGGGGAAGAGACCCAGTACTTC.

The rearrangement links TRBV7-2 to TRBJ2-7; the match to TRBD2 covers 11 bases. J gave up 6 bases and V 0 bases, and 10 bases lay outside the gene matches. Germline loops: CDR1 SGHTA, CDR2 FQGNSA. The CDR3 totals 17 residues. The CDR3 DNA is TGTGCCAGCAGCTTAGCGGAATCCCTAGCGGGGGGTTTCGAGCAGTACTTC. Protein: CASSLAESLAGGFEQYF. The full variable domain, its missing parts supplied by reference TRBV7-2 and TRBJ2-7, is GAGVSQSPSNKVTEKGKDVELRCDPISGHTALYWYRQSLGQGLEFLIYFQGNSAPDKSGLPSDRFSAERTGGSVSTLTIQRTQQEDSAVYLCASSLAESLAGGFEQYFGPGTRLTVT.

This clone showed up just a few times. The V and J genes are TRBV2 and TRBJ1-5; D uncertain. V gave up 2 bases and J gave up 1 base, with 9 bases separating them. The germline V gene encodes CDR1 SNHLY and CDR2 FYNNEI. The CDR3 consists of 15 residues. CDR3 nucleotide sequence: TGTGCCAGCAGTGAACAGCGCCTGAGCAATCAGCCCCAGCATTTT. It is translated as CASSEQRLSNQPQHF.

V and J are TRBV5-8 and TRBJ1-5; weak D call: TRBD1 (6 bases). Germline CDR1 is SGHTS and CDR2 is YDEGEE. The CDR3 consists of 16 residues. V was pared by 2 bases and J by 4 bases, with 16 bases between. The CDR3 coding sequence is TGTGCCAGCAGCTTTTCACCTTACAGGGTGAATCAGCCCCAGCATTTT. Its protein is CASSFSPYRVNQPQHF.

This rearrangement joins TRBV7-2 to TRBJ1-2; no clear D. V gave up 5 bases and J gave up 3 bases, with 13 bases separating them. The CDR3 sequence is 14 residues long. The germline V gene has CDR1 SGHTA and CDR2 FQGNSA. This CDR3 is CASSPLGVDYGYTF. In DNA, the CDR3 is TGTGCCAGCAGCCCCCTCGGGGTGGACTATGGCTACACCTTC. The full variable domain, completed using reference TRBV7-2 and TRBJ1-2, is GAGVSQSPSNKVTEKGKDVELRCDPISGHTALYWYRQSLGQGLEFLIYFQGNSAPDKSGLPSDRFSAERTGGSVSTLTIQRTQQEDSAVYLCASSPLGVDYGYTFGSGTRLTVV.

The rearrangement joins TRBV5-1 to TRBJ2-7, with D unclear. This CDR3 is 13 amino acids long. The V end was cut by 0 bases, the J end by 3 bases, with 7 bases between. In germline, CDR1 is SGHRS, CDR2 YFSETQ. CDR3 sequence: CASSLAWYYEQYF. CDR3 in DNA: TGCGCCAGCAGCTTGGCCTGGTACTACGAGCAGTACTTC.

This rearrangement joins TRBV28 to TRBJ2-7; possible D gene TRBD2, 6 bases. The ends were cut back, 5 bases at V and 2 bases at J, with 13 bases in the middle. This CDR3 comprises 14 residues. Germline V gene data show CDR1 as MDHEN and CDR2 as SYDVKM. CDR3 coding DNA: TGTGCCAGCAGTACCGGACGGGAGCCCTACGAGCAGTACTTC. It codes for CASSTGREPYEQYF.

As to this clone: Other DNA sequences in this specimen translate into the identical CDR3. The chain uses TRBV20-1 and TRBJ2-7; the D is unclear. CDR3 length equals 11 residues. Deletions cut 3 bases from V and 3 bases from J, with 6 bases between. The germline gives CDR1 DFQATT, CDR2 SNEGSKA (reference sequence). The CDR3 region has the DNA TGCAGTGCTAGCTCAGACTACGAGCAGTACTTC. Its protein is CSASSDYEQYF.

This chain connects TRBV6-6 to TRBJ2-7, with 7 nucleotides matching TRBD1. The CDR3 is made up of 14 amino acids. Trimming cost V 6 bases and J 5 bases; bases outside gene matches: 10. Germline CDR1 MNHNY, CDR2 SVGAGI (reference sequence). The chain's CDR3 is CASSQDRVRNEQYF. CDR3 nucleotides: TGTGCCAGCAGCCAAGACAGGGTCAGGAACGAGCAGTACTTC.

V is TRBV7-2 and J is TRBJ2-5; D possibly corresponds to TRBD1 (7 bases). Trimming stripped 4 bases from V and 2 bases from J, with 14 bases between. Looked up from germline, CDR1 is SGHTA and CDR2 is FQGNSA. This CDR3 has 15 amino acids. In DNA form, the CDR3 reads TGTGCCAGCAGCTCAGGACAGGCGGGGCAAGAGACCCAGTACTTC. This sequence encodes CASSSGQAGQETQYF.

V and J are TRBV5-1 and TRBJ2-7, with D unresolved. The V and J ends lost 3 bases and 2 bases respectively, with 12 bases between them. Germline CDR1 reads SGHRS; CDR2 reads YFSETQ. The CDR3 is made up of 14 amino acids. The CDR3: CASSSVVPPYEQYF. As DNA, the CDR3 is TGCGCCAGCAGCTCGGTAGTGCCGCCCTACGAGCAGTACTTC.

V usage is TRBV6-6 and J usage is TRBJ2-7, with D perhaps matching TRBD2 (5 bases). The V gene's germline CDR1 is MNHNY and CDR2 SVGAGI (reference sequence). V was pared by 0 bases and J by 5 bases, with 8 bases between. This CDR3 spans 13 amino acids. The CDR3 sequence: CASSYSWGDEQYF. DNA of the CDR3: TGTGCCAGCAGTTACTCATGGGGAGACGAGCAGTACTTC.

V gene TRBV27 combines with J gene TRBJ2-5; TRBD1 matches 8 bases. V gave up 6 bases and J gave up 7 bases; unmatched junction bases: 10. This CDR3 is built from 14 residues. Per the germline V gene, CDR1 is MNHEY and CDR2 is SMNVEV (reference sequence). DNA of the CDR3: TGTGCCAGCAGAAAAGCAGGGGGCCTGGGGACCCAGTACTTC. It specifies CASRKAGGLGTQYF.

The chain uses TRBV7-2 and TRBJ1-5; perhaps TRBD1 as D (6 bases). The ends were cut back, 0 bases at V and 3 bases at J, with 15 bases in the middle. In germline, CDR1 is SGHTA, CDR2 FQGNSA. The CDR3 is 17 amino acids. CDR3 nucleotide sequence: TGTGCCAGCAGCTTAGCGACAGGAACGCGCAACAATCAGCCCCAGCATTTT. Its translation is CASSLATGTRNNQPQHF.

The gene calls are TRBV6-5 and TRBJ1-1; D remains unclear. V gave up 0 bases and J gave up 5 bases, with 7 bases separating them. Germline V CDR1 and CDR2: MNHEY, SVGAGI. The CDR3 contains 13 residues. CDR3 nucleotide sequence: TGTGCCAGCAGTTACTCGGTCGGGACTGAAGCTTTCTTT. Translated: CASSYSVGTEAFF.

This rearrangement joins TRBV18 to TRBJ2-1; the D gene could be TRBD1 or TRBD2 (6 bases each). CDR1 and CDR2 from the germline V gene are KGHSH and LQKENI. The V gene lost 4 bases and the J gene lost 3 bases, with 13 bases spanning the gap. This CDR3 region has 15 residues. The chain's CDR3 is CASSRFEGGYNEQFF. CDR3 coding DNA: TGTGCCAGCTCACGTTTTGAGGGGGGCTACAATGAGCAGTTCTTC.

The chain carries TRBV11-3 and TRBJ2-5, with D possibly being TRBD1 (5 bases). CDR3 length equals 15 residues. The V gene's germline CDR1 is SGHNT and CDR2 YENEEA. Deletions cut 4 bases from V and 5 bases from J, with 17 bases between. The CDR3 DNA is TGTGCCAGCAGCTCCTTTGGGGCGGACGGGGAGACCCAGTACTTC. Amino acids: CASSSFGADGETQYF.

The chain employs TRBV7-2 and TRBJ2-7; TRBD2 aligns across 7 bases. Germline-derived CDR1 and CDR2 are SGHTA and FQGNSA. The ends lost 5 bases at V and 6 bases at J; junction bases unmatched: 13. The CDR3 runs to 15 residues. CDR3 DNA sequence: TGTGCCAGCAGCCCCCCGGCGGGAGTTCCCGTCGAGCAGTACTTC. Translating gives CASSPPAGVPVEQYF.